A selection of T cell receptor beta chains follows, all from one sample in a study of blood T cells in healthy people across ages. TCRdb re-derived calls from the 5' RACE reads in MiXCR, one entry per CDR3 protein. This sample has approximately 1.5 million distinct CDR3 sequences, with roughly 43% found just once. Sequences were obtained from blood. These receptors were taken from a woman under 30 in good health. CDR3s include the opening cysteine and the closing phenylalanine or tryptophan. The order of the fields is V gene, CDR3 length, D gene, J gene, clone size, CDR3 protein, CDR3 DNA. A D gene is named only where the DNA matches it firmly. Clone sizes are given selectively: once, few, many, or a class where the clone is expanded.

TRBV7-9	12	.	TRBJ2-1	few	CASSLWQPQSFF	TGTGCCAGCAGCTTATGGCAACCCCAGTCGTTCTTC
TRBV9	14	.	TRBJ2-3	.	CASSVDPSPDTQYF	TGTGCCAGCAGCGTAGACCCCAGCCCAGATACGCAGTATTTT
TRBV4-1	13	.	TRBJ2-3	few	CASSHGPPDTQYF	TGCGCCAGCAGCCACGGACCCCCCGATACGCAGTATTTT
TRBV4-1	15	TRBD1	TRBJ2-3	few	CASSQQGAYTDTQYF	TGCGCCAGCAGCCAGCAGGGGGCTTACACAGATACGCAGTATTTT
TRBV27	15	.	TRBJ1-1	few	CASSFRAQGGSRSFF	TGTGCCAGCAGTTTTCGAGCCCAGGGAGGTTCGCGGTCTTTCTTT
TRBV9	15	.	TRBJ2-4	few	CASSVGDWFGNIQYF	TGTGCCAGCAGCGTAGGGGACTGGTTTGGGAACATTCAGTACTTC
TRBV6-5	15	.	TRBJ2-7	.	CASSYLLDGSYEQYF	TGTGCCAGCAGTTACCTACTGGACGGTTCCTACGAGCAGTACTTC
TRBV7-2	15	TRBD1	TRBJ1-2	few	CASSLARTGSVGYTF	TGTGCCAGCAGCTTAGCGAGGACAGGGTCGGTTGGCTACACCTTC
TRBV25-1	13	.	TRBJ2-7	many	CASRNRQAYEQYF	TGTGCCAGCAGAAACAGGCAGGCCTACGAGCAGTACTTC
TRBV9	13	TRBD1	TRBJ1-1	once	CASSVDWDRGRFF	TGTGCCAGCAGCGTAGACTGGGACAGGGGTCGTTTCTTT
TRBV7-2	15	TRBD2	TRBJ2-3	few	CASSSPSGLKDTQYF	TGTGCCAGCAGCTCCCCTAGCGGCCTTAAAGATACGCAGTATTTT
TRBV7-2	14	.	TRBJ1-6	once	CASSFPTGTATPHF	TGTGCCAGCAGCTTTCCTACCGGGACCGCGACCCCCCACTTT
TRBV10-3	11	.	TRBJ2-1	many	CAISANNEQFF	TGTGCCATCAGTGCAAACAATGAGCAGTTCTTC
TRBV10-3	14	.	TRBJ1-2	.	CAISDGQGRDGYTF	TGTGCCATCAGTGATGGTCAGGGAAGGGATGGCTACACCTTC
TRBV12-3/TRBV12-4	13	TRBD1	TRBJ2-3	.	CASRRTGEYTQYF	TGTGCCAGCAGACGGACAGGGGAATATACGCAGTATTTT
TRBV12-3/TRBV12-4	14	TRBD1	TRBJ1-2	.	CASSNGTVYYGYTF	TGTGCCAGCAGTAACGGGACAGTTTACTATGGCTACACCTTC
TRBV29-1	14	TRBD1	TRBJ2-7	.	CSVERTGAYNEQYF	TGCAGCGTTGAAAGGACAGGGGCCTACAATGAGCAGTACTTC
TRBV11-2	14	.	TRBJ2-4	.	CASSAVRGKNIQYF	TGTGCCAGCAGCGCAGTAAGGGGCAAAAACATTCAGTACTTC
TRBV29-1	13	.	TRBJ2-3	few	CSVEGFRASTQYF	TGCAGCGTTGAAGGGTTTAGGGCCAGTACGCAGTATTTT
TRBV7-2	14	TRBD2	TRBJ2-5	many	CASSLAGRGETQYF	TGTGCCAGCAGTCTAGCGGGAAGGGGAGAGACCCAGTACTTC